The present entry profiles one TCR beta chain with its context. The source of the sample is a study of blood T cell repertoires in COVID-19. Per the original data handling: By means of reference gene primer amplification, nucleated cell counts were estimated. Sequencing was performed with immunoSEQ multiplex PCR; in TCRdb, only in-frame clones are kept and a portion is missing. V, J and clone size are taken as reported in that table, and D and trimming were inferred from the DNA itself. Of 250,000 to 300,000 clones in the sample, under 90% were seen once. The CDR3 has 17 residues. Germline V CDR1 and CDR2: SGHDT, YYEEEE. V dropped 5 bases and J dropped 0; count of bases not matched to a gene: 11.

This sequence was found in a man in his fifties or sixties with acute or convalescent COVID-19. The sequencing sample was made of peripheral blood. The chain uses TRBV5-6 and TRBJ1-2; 9 bases map to TRBD1. CDR3 in amino acids: CASRPRGQGNANYGYTF. CDR3 DNA: TGTGCCAGCAGACCGAGGGGACAGGGAAATGCTAACTATGGCTACACCTTC.